The 27 T cell receptor beta chains reported below all come from one sample, sequenced in a study of human T cells and chemical hapten exposure. Time point noted: patch test 3, about 24 weeks after DPC sensitization. As for treatment: therapeutic diphenylcyclopropenone sensitization with weekly scalp DPC. TCRdb called the RACE reads again in MiXCR, with one record for every CDR3 protein. The table has just over 70,000 distinct CDR3 sequences, more than 9.5% seen once; the top ten hold approximately 1.5%. The sample in question was whole blood, obtained in connection with sensitization to the hapten diphenylcyclopropenone (DPC). Receptors originate from a woman in her fifties or sixties with alopecia areata. Some clones in this sample may be carry-over from other donors' samples.

This clonotype was picked up many times. CDR3 in DNA: TGTGCCAGCGCTAGTCAGGGTTTCACAGATACGCAGTATTTT. Amino acid sequence: CASASQGFTDTQYF. The chain has TRBV12-3 or TRBV12-4 and TRBJ2-3; perhaps TRBD1 as D (5 bases). Trimming shortened V by 8 bases and J by 2 bases, and 14 bases separated the two germline ends. The CDR3 is made up of 14 amino acids.

The rearrangement uses TRBV6-2 or TRBV6-3 and TRBJ2-1; D is perhaps TRBD2 (7 bases). Germline loops: CDR1 MNHEY, CDR2 SVGEGT. V lost 2 bases, J lost 0 bases, and 14 bases lay in between. The CDR3 is 17 amino acids. The CDR3 spells CASSYGRGGGSYNEQFF. CDR3 nucleotides: TGTGCCAGCAGTTACGGCAGGGGCGGGGGCTCCTACAATGAGCAGTTCTTC.

This chain joins TRBV18 and TRBJ1-6, with D uncertain. V lost 3 bases and J lost 6, with 12 bases in between. Germline V CDR1 and CDR2: KGHSH, LQKENI. CDR3 length: 15 residues. CDR3 in DNA: TGTGCCAGCTCACCGCCCGGGAGAGGTAATTCACCCCTCCACTTT. Its translation is CASSPPGRGNSPLHF.

The chain links TRBV6-2 or TRBV6-3 to TRBJ1-5, with D uncertain. CDR1 and CDR2 (germline): MNHEY, SVGEGT. The CDR3 has 13 amino acids. Trimming shortened V by 10 bases and J by 5 bases, and 15 bases separated the two germline ends. The CDR3 sequence is CATVGRRDQPQHF. In DNA, the CDR3 is TGTGCCACCGTCGGCAGGCGGGATCAGCCCCAGCATTTT.

The chain combines TRBV18 with TRBJ2-3; D perhaps matches TRBD2 (5 bases). CDR1 and CDR2 (germline): KGHSH, LQKENI. CDR3 length: 15 residues. Trimming took 1 base from V and 5 from J, leaving 13 bases between them. DNA of the CDR3: TGTGCCAGCTCACCACGGCGAGGGTATGAAGATACGCAGTATTTT. It is translated as CASSPRRGYEDTQYF.

V is TRBV12-3 or TRBV12-4 and J is TRBJ2-7, with 7 bases lining up with TRBD1. With 4 bases clipped from V and 7 bases from J, the junction kept 16 bases outside the gene matches. The CDR3 runs to 16 residues. CDR3 in amino acids: CASSSPARGPSGEQYF. CDR3 nucleotide sequence: TGTGCCAGCAGTTCCCCGGCTAGGGGGCCCTCCGGAGAGCAGTACTTC.

This clonotype was found many times. The chain has TRBV6-5 and TRBJ2-5, with D possibly TRBD2 on 7 matching bases. Germline CDR1 reads MNHEY; CDR2 reads SVGAGI. The CDR3 has 15 amino acids. Trimming removed 8 bases at V and 6 bases at J, with 22 bases between. The CDR3 spells CASGRAGASWKTQYF. The CDR3 DNA reads as TGTGCCAGCGGCAGGGCGGGGGCGTCGTGGAAGACCCAGTACTTC.

The J gene is TRBJ1-1, the V gene TRBV6-1, with D uncertain. The CDR3 covers 13 residues. CDR1 and CDR2 (germline): MNHNS, SASEGT. Trimming stripped 3 bases from V and 6 bases from J, with 11 bases between. In DNA form, the CDR3 reads TGTGCCAGCAGTGATCTGTTAAGCGCTGAAGCTTTCTTT. Translating it yields CASSDLLSAEAFF.

This clonotype was counted many times. The gene calls are TRBV3-1 and TRBJ2-3; 9 bases are shared with TRBD2. The trim removed 0 bases at V and 2 bases at J, leaving 15 bases unmatched. The CDR3 length is 20 residues. Looked up from germline, CDR1 is LGHDT and CDR2 is YNNKEL (reference sequence). CDR3 in DNA: TGTGCCAGCAGCCAAGAATTCGCCTTGGCTAGCGGGATATCCACAGATACGCAGTATTTT. Encoded protein: CASSQEFALASGISTDTQYF.

In its sample, this clonotype was seen a few times. This chain joins TRBV12-3 or TRBV12-4 and TRBJ2-3; D may match TRBD1 or TRBD2 (5 bases each). V lost 4 bases, J lost 10 bases, and 12 bases lay in between. This CDR3 comprises 12 residues. The CDR3 region has the DNA TGTGCCAGCAGTTCCCGGATGGGGGCGCAGTATTTT. Translation gives CASSSRMGAQYF.

This clonotype was recorded many times. The chain is built from TRBV11-2 and TRBJ2-3, with D perhaps TRBD2 (5 bases). The V gene lost 6 bases and the J gene lost 3 bases, with 7 bases spanning the gap. The germline CDR1 and CDR2 sequences are SGHAT and FQNNGV. The CDR3 is 12 residues long. CDR3 nucleotides: TGTGCCAGCAGGTCGGGGACAGATACGCAGTATTTT. Its protein product is CASRSGTDTQYF.

This chain links TRBV6-6 with TRBJ1-1; D might be TRBD1 (6 bases). Germline assignment: CDR1 MNHNY and CDR2 SVGAGI (reference sequence). There are 13 residues in the CDR3. Trimming left V 7 bases short and J 1 base short, with 10 bases between. CDR3: CASIRGQNTEAFF. The DNA of the CDR3 is TGTGCCAGCATAAGGGGACAGAACACTGAAGCTTTCTTT.

In its sample, this clonotype was seen many times. The CDR3 loop reads CSAGGQAPAITF. CDR3 nucleotide sequence: TGCAGTGCGGGGGGACAGGCCCCCGCTATCACCTTC. The gene calls are TRBV20-1 and TRBJ1-2; 8 positions agree with TRBD1. J gave up 13 bases and V 6 bases, and 13 bases lay outside the gene matches. CDR1 is DFQATT, CDR2 SNEGSKA, per germline (reference sequence). The CDR3 is 12 residues long.

J is TRBJ1-6 and V is TRBV28, with D tentatively TRBD1 (5 bases). Germline V CDR1 and CDR2: MDHEN, SYDVKM. The CDR3 totals 14 residues. Trimming took 3 bases from V and 8 from J, leaving 11 bases between them. CDR3 in amino acids: CASSFGARDSPLHF. In DNA form, the CDR3 reads TGTGCCAGCAGTTTCGGGGCGAGGGATTCACCCCTCCACTTT.

This clonotype has only a few counts. The chain recombines TRBV7-2 with TRBJ1-1; D is possibly TRBD1 (5 bases). Germline V gene data show CDR1 as SGHTA and CDR2 as FQGNSA. The CDR3 totals 15 residues. V lost 5 bases and J lost 4, with 17 bases in between. The CDR3, as DNA: TGTGCCAGCAGCCGCGTCTCGGGGGGGGGCACTGAAGCTTTCTTT. It codes for CASSRVSGGGTEAFF.

This clonotype came up a few times. The V call is TRBV28, the J call TRBJ2-1; TRBD1 matches at 9 bases. This CDR3 comprises 16 residues. From germline, CDR1 is MDHEN and CDR2 SYDVKM. The ends lost 4 bases at V and 3 bases at J; junction bases unmatched: 7. The chain's CDR3 is CASSSIGQGNYNEQFF. CDR3 DNA sequence: TGTGCCAGCAGTTCGATAGGACAGGGGAACTACAATGAGCAGTTCTTC.

This clonotype was detected many times. The J gene is TRBJ1-1, the V gene TRBV18; D is ambiguous. This CDR3 comprises 13 residues. Trimming removed 2 bases at V and 3 bases at J, with 7 bases between. Germline V lookup: CDR1 KGHSH, CDR2 LQKENI. The CDR3, as DNA: TGTGCCAGCTCACCATCTCCGGACACTGAAGCTTTCTTT. Protein sequence: CASSPSPDTEAFF. The variable domain in full, completed from reference TRBV18 and TRBJ1-1, reads NAGVMQNPRHLVRRRGQEARLRCSPMKGHSHVYWYRQLPEEGLKFMVYLQKENIIDESGMPKERFSAEFPKEGPSILRIQQVVRGDSAAYFCASSPSPDTEAFFGQGTRLTVV.

The chain joins TRBV11-2 to TRBJ2-1, with D possibly TRBD2 on 6 matching bases. Germline CDR1 and CDR2: SGHAT and FQNNGV. The CDR3 runs 14 residues. V lost 1 base to trimming and J lost 10 bases, with 14 bases between them. The CDR3: CASSLATTSLEQFF. The CDR3 region has the DNA TGTGCCAGCAGCTTAGCCACGACTAGTTTGGAGCAGTTCTTC. Supplemented by reference TRBV11-2 and TRBJ2-1, the full variable domain reads EAGVAQSPRYKIIEKRQSVAFWCNPISGHATLYWYQQILGQGPKLLIQFQNNGVVDDSQLPKDRFSAERLKGVDSTLKIQPAKLEDSAVYLCASSLATTSLEQFFGPGTRLTVL.

V usage is TRBV12-3 or TRBV12-4 and J usage is TRBJ2-7; D call uncertain. There are 14 residues in the CDR3. V gave up 0 bases and J gave up 4 bases, with 10 bases separating them. As DNA, the CDR3 is TGTGCCAGCAGTTTAGCCGGTTACGAGTACGAGCAGTACTTC. Protein sequence: CASSLAGYEYEQYF.

This clonotype was seen only a few times. V is TRBV12-3 or TRBV12-4 and J is TRBJ2-1; 8 bases line up with TRBD2. The CDR3 extends over 12 amino acids. V shed 7 bases, J shed 12 bases, and the junction held 8 bases outside the gene matches. The CDR3: CASTVTGTRQFF. CDR3 coding DNA: TGTGCCAGCACCGTTACCGGGACTAGGCAGTTCTTC.

J is TRBJ1-5 and V is TRBV20-1; D might be TRBD1 (6 bases). The germline V and J ends were trimmed by 6 bases and 7 bases, with 13 bases remaining between them. Germline CDR1 reads DFQATT; CDR2 reads SNEGSKA (reference sequence). The CDR3 has 12 residues. The CDR3 nucleotides read TGCAGTGCCATCGGAGGGGGGCAGCCCCAGCATTTT. Its translation is CSAIGGGQPQHF.

There are many counts of this clonotype. For the CDR3, the DNA is TGTGCCACCAGTGAGGCTAGCGGGAGGGGAAATGAGCAGTTCTTC. Translation gives CATSEASGRGNEQFF. The V call is TRBV24-1, the J call TRBJ2-1; 12 bases match TRBD2. Germline V gives CDR1 KGHDR, CDR2 SFDVKD. CDR3 length: 15 residues. With V trimmed by 4 bases and J by 7 bases, 4 bases remained unmatched.

This clonotype was counted ten times or more. The chain is built from TRBV9 and TRBJ2-1; possible D gene TRBD2, 5 bases. Trimming pared 2 bases from V and 0 bases from J, leaving 12 bases between. Germline V lookup: CDR1 SGDLS, CDR2 YYNGEE. This CDR3 is built from 16 residues. The CDR3 region has the DNA TGTGCCAGCAGCGTGGGGAGCGGCAGCTCCTACAATGAGCAGTTCTTC. Translated, it gives CASSVGSGSSYNEQFF. The whole variable domain, filled in from reference TRBV9 and TRBJ2-1, reads DSGVTQTPKHLITATGQRVTLRCSPRSGDLSVYWYQQSLDQGLQFLIQYYNGEERAKGNILERFSAQQFPDLHSELNLSSLELGDSALYFCASSVGSGSSYNEQFFGPGTRLTVL.

J is TRBJ2-6 and V is TRBV18; D is undetermined. Germline V gene lookup returns CDR1 KGHSH and CDR2 LQKENI. Trimming took 2 bases from V and 6 from J, leaving 11 bases between them. The CDR3 consists of 15 residues. CDR3 region: CASSPTQFEANVLTF. As DNA, the CDR3 is TGTGCCAGCTCACCAACACAGTTTGAGGCCAACGTCCTGACTTTC.

This clonotype was detected a few times. V gene TRBV5-5 combines with J gene TRBJ2-3; 8 positions match TRBD2. CDR1 is SGHKS, CDR2 YYEKEE, per germline (reference sequence). The CDR3 spans 15 residues. J lost 4 bases, V lost 4 bases, and 8 bases had no gene match. CDR3 protein: CASSVSGSSPDTQYF. In DNA form, the CDR3 reads TGTGCCAGCAGCGTCAGCGGGAGTTCTCCAGATACGCAGTATTTT. Based on the CDR3 plus reference TRBV5-5 and TRBJ2-3, the full variable domain is DAGVTQSPTHLIKTRGQQVTLRCSPISGHKSVSWYQQVLGQGPQFIFQYYEKEERGRGNFPDRFSARQFPNYSSELNVNALLLGDSALYLCASSVSGSSPDTQYFGPGTRLTVL.

This clonotype was detected many times. The chain joins TRBV18 to TRBJ1-5; 12 bases map to TRBD1. Unmatched junction bases numbered 4, after V lost 5 bases and J lost 2 bases. The CDR3 length is 16 residues. Germline CDR1 KGHSH, CDR2 LQKENI. Written as DNA, the CDR3 is TGTGCCAGCTCAGGGACAGGGGGCGCGGGCAATCAGCCCCAGCATTTT. This translates into CASSGTGGAGNQPQHF.

This clonotype was counted at least ten times. This sequence joins TRBV11-2 and TRBJ1-1; D is ambiguous. The V gene's germline CDR1 is SGHAT and CDR2 FQNNGV. Trimming removed 5 bases from V and 3 bases from J, with 16 bases in between. CDR3 length: 15 amino acids. CDR3 sequence (DNA): TGTGCCAGCAGCCCTGATGTAATGTCCTACACTGAAGCTTTCTTT. Translation gives CASSPDVMSYTEAFF.